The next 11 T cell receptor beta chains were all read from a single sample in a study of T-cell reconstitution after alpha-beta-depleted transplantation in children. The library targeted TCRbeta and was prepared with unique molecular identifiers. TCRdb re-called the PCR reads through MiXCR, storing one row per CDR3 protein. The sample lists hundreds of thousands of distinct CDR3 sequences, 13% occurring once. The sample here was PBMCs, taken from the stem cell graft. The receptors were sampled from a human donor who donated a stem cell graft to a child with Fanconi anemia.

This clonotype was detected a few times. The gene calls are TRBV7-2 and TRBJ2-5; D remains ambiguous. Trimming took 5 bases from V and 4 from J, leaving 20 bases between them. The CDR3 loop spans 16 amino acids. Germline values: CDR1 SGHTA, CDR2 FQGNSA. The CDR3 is CASSLSGPILVETQYF. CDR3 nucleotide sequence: TGTGCCAGCAGCCTATCAGGACCCATCTTGGTAGAGACCCAGTACTTC.

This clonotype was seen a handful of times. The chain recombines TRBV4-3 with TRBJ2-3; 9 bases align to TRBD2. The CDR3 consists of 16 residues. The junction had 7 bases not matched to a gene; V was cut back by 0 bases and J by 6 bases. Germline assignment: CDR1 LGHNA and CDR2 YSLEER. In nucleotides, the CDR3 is TGCGCCAGCAGCCAAGAATTCGCGGGGGGGCGTGATACGCAGTATTTT. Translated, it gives CASSQEFAGGRDTQYF.

The CDR3 sequence is CASSPTKGALTIYF. The CDR3 DNA is TGTGCCAGCAGCCCGACGAAGGGTGCGCTCACCATATATTTT. V is TRBV3-1 and J is TRBJ1-3; the D is unclear. The CDR3 extends over 14 amino acids. Germline V gene data show CDR1 as LGHDT and CDR2 as YNNKEL (reference sequence). V gave up 4 bases and J gave up 9 bases, with 16 bases separating them. The complete variable domain, with remaining parts taken from reference TRBV3-1 and TRBJ1-3, reads DTAVSQTPKYLVTQMGNDKSIKCEQNLGHDTMYWYKQDSKKFLKIMFSYNNKELIINETVPNRFSPKSPDKAHLNLHINSLELGDSAVYFCASSPTKGALTIYFGEGSWLTVV.

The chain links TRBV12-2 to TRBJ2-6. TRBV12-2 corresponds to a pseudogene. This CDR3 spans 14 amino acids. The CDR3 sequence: CASRDRSGANVLTF. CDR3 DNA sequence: TGTGCAAGTCGCGACAGGTCTGGGGCCAACGTCCTGACTTTC.

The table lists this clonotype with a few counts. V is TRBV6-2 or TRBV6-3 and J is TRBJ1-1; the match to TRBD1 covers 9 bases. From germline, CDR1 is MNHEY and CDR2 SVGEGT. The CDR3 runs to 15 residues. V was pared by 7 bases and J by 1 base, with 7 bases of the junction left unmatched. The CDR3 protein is CASNRDRAANTEAFF. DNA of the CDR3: TGTGCCAGCAACCGGGACAGGGCCGCGAACACTGAAGCTTTCTTT.

For the CDR3, the DNA is TGTGCCAGCAGTTTCAACGGGGCGGAACAGCCCCAGCATTTT. Protein product: CASSFNGAEQPQHF. The rearrangement joins TRBV12-3 or TRBV12-4 to TRBJ1-5, with D tentatively TRBD1 (5 bases). This CDR3 has 14 amino acids. V lost 3 bases, J lost 7 bases, and 13 bases lay in between.

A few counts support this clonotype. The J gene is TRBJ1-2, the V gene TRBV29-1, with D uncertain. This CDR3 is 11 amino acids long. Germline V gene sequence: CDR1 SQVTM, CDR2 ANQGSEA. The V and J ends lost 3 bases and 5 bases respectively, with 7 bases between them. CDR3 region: CSVEDAYGYTF. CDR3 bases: TGCAGCGTTGAGGACGCTTATGGCTACACCTTC.

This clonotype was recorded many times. CDR3 residues: CASSLWTGMSSGNTIYF. The DNA for the CDR3 is TGTGCCAGCAGCTTATGGACAGGGATGTCCTCTGGAAACACCATATATTTT. The chain has TRBV7-8 and TRBJ1-3; 8 nucleotides align to TRBD1. The CDR3 extends over 17 amino acids. V lost 2 bases, J lost 0 bases, and 6 bases stayed unmatched. Germline CDR1 SGHVS, CDR2 FQNEAQ.

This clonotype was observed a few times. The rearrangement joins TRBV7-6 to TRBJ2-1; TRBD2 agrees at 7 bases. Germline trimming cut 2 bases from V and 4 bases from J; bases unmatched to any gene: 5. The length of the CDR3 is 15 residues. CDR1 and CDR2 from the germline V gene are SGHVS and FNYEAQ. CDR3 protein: CASSLMWGGYNEQFF. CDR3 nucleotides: TGTGCCAGCAGCTTAATGTGGGGGGGTTACAATGAGCAGTTCTTC.

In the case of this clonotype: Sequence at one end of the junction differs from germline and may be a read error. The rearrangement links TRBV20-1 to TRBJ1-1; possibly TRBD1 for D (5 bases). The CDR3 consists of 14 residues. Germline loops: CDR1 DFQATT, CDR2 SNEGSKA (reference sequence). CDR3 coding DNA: TGCAGTGCCAGAGGGGCAGCTCCTAACACTGAAGCTTTCTTT. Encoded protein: CSARGAAPNTEAFF.

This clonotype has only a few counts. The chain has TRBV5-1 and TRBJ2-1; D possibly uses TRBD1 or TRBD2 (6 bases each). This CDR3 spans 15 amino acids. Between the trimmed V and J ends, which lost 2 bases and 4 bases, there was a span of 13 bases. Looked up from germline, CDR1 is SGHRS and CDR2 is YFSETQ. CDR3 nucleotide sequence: TGCGCCAGCAGCTTTTCCGGGGGCGAATACAATGAGCAGTTCTTC. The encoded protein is CASSFSGGEYNEQFF.